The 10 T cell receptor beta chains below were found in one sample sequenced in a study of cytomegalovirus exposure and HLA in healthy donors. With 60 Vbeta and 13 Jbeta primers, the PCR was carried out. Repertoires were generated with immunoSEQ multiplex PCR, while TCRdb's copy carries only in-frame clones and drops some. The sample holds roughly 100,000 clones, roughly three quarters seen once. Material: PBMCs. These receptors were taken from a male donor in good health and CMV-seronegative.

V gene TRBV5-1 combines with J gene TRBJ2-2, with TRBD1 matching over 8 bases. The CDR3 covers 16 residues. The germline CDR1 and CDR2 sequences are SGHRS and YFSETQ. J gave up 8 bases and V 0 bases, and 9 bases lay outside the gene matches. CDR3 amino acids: CASSLAETGVPGELFF. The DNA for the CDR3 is TGCGCCAGCAGCTTGGCCGAGACAGGGGTTCCTGGGGAGCTGTTTTTT.

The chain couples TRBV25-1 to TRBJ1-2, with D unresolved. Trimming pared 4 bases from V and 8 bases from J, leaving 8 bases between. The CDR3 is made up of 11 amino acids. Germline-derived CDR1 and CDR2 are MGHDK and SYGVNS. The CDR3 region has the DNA TGTGCCAGCAGTGTCGGTTACGGCTACACCTTC. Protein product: CASSVGYGYTF.

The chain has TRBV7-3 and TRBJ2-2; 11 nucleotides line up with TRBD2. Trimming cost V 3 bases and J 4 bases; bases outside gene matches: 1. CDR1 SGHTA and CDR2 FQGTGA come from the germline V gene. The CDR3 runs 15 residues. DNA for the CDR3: TGTGCCAGCAGCTTGACTAGCGGGGTCACCGGGGAGCTGTTTTTT. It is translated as CASSLTSGVTGELFF.

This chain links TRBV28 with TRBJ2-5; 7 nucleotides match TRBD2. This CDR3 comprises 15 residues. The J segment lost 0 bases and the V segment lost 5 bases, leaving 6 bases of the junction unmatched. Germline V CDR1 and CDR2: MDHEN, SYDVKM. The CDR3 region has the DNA TGTGCCAGCAGTACACTAGCGAGAAACCAAGAGACCCAGTACTTC. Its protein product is CASSTLARNQETQYF.

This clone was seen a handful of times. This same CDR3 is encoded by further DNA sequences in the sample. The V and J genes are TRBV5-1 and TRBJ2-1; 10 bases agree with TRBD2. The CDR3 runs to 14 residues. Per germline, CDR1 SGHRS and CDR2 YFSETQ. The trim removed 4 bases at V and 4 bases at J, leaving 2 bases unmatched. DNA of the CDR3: TGCGCCAGCAGCCCTAGCGGGGGTTACAATGAGCAGTTCTTC. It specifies CASSPSGGYNEQFF.

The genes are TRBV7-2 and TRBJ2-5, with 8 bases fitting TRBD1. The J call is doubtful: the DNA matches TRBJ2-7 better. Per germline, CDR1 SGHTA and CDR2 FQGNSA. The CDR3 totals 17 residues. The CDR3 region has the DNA TGTGCCAGCAGCTTTCCCTCATCGGGACAGGATCCCTACGAGCAGTACTTC. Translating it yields CASSFPSSGQDPYEQYF.

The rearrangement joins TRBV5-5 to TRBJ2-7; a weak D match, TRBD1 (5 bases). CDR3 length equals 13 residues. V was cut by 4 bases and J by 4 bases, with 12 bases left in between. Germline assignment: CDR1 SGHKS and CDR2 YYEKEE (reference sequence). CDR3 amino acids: CASSLQEIYEQYF. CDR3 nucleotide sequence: TGTGCCAGCAGCCTACAGGAGATATACGAGCAGTACTTC.

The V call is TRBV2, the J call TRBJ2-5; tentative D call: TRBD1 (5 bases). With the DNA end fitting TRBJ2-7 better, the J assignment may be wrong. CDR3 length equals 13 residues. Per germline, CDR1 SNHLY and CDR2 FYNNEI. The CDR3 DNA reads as TGTGCCAGCAGTGTATGGCAGGGATACGAGCAGTACTTC. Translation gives CASSVWQGYEQYF.

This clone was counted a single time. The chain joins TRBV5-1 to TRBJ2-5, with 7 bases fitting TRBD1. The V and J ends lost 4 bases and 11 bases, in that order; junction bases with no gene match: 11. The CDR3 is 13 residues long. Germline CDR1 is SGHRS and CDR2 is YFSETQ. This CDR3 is CASSPTGDWEQYF. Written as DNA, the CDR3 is TGCGCCAGCAGCCCTACAGGGGATTGGGAGCAGTACTTC. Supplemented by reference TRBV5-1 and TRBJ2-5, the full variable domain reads KAGVTQTPRYLIKTRGQQVTLSCSPISGHRSVSWYQQTPGQGLQFLFEYFSETQRNKGNFPGRFSGRQFSNSRSEMNVSTLELGDSALYLCASSPTGDWEQYFGPGTRLLVL.

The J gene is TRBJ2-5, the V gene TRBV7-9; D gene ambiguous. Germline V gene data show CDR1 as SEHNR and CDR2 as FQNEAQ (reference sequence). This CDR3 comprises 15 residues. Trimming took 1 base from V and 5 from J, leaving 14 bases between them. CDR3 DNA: TGTGCCAGCAGCTTAGGTGGTGACGCGGAGGAGACCCAGTACTTC. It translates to CASSLGGDAEETQYF.